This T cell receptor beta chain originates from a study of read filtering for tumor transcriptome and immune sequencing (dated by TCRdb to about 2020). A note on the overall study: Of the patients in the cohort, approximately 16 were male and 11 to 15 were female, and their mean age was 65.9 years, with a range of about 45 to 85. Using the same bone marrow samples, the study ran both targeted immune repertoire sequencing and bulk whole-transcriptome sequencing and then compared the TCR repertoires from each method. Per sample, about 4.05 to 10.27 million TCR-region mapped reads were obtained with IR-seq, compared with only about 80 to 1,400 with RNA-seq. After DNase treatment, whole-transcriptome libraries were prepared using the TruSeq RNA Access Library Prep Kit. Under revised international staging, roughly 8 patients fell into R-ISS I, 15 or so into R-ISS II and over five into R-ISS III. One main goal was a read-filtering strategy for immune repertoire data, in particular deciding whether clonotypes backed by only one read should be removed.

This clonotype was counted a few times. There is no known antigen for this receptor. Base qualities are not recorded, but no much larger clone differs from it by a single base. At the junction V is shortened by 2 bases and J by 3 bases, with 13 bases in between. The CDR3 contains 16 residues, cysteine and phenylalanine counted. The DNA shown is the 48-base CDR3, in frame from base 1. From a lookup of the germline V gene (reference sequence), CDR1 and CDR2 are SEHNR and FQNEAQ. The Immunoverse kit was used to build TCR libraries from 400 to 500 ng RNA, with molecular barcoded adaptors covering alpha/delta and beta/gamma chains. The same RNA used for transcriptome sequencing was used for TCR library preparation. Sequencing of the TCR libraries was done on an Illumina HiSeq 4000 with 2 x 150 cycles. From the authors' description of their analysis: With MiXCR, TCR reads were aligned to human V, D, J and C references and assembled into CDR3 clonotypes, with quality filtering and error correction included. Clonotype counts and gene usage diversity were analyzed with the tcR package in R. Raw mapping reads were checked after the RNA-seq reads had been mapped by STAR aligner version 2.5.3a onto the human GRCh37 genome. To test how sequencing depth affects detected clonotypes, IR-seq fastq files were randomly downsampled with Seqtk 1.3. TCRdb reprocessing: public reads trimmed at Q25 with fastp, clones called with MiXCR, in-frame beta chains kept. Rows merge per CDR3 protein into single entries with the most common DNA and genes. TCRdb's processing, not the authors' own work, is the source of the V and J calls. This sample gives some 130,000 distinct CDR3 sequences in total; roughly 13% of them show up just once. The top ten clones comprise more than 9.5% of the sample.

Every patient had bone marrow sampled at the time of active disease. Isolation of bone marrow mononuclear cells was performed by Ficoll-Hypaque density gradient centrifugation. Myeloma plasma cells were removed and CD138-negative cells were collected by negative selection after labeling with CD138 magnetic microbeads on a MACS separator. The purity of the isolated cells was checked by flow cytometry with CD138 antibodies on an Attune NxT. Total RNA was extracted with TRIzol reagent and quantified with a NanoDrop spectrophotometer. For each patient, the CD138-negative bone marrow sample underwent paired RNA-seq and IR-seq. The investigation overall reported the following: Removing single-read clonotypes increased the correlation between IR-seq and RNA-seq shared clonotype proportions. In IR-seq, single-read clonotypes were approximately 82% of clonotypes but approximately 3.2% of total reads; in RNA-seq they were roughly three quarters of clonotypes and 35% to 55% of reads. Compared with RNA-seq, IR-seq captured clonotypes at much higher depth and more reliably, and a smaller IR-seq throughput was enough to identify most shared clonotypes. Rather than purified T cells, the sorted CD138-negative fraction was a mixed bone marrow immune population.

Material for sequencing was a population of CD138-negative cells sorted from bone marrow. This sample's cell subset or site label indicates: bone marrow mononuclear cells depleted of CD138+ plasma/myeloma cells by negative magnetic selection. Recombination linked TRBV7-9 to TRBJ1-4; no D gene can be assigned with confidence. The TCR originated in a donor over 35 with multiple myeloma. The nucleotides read TGTGCCAGCAGCTTAAATTTGGCCGGGTCTAATGAAAAACTGTTTTTT. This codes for CASSLNLAGSNEKLFF.